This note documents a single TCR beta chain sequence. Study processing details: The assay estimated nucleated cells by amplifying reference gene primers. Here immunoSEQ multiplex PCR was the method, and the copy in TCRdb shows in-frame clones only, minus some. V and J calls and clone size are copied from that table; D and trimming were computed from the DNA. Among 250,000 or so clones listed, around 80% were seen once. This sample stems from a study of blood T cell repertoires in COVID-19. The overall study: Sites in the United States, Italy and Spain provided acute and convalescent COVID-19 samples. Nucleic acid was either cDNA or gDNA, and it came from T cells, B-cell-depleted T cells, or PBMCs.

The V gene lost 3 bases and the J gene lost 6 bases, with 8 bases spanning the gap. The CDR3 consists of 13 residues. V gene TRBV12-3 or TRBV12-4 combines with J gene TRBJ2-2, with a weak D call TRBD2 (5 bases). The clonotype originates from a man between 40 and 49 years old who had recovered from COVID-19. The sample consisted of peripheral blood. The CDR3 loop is CASSFNGAGELFF. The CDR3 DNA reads TGTGCCAGCAGTTTTAACGGGGCCGGGGAGCTGTTTTTT.